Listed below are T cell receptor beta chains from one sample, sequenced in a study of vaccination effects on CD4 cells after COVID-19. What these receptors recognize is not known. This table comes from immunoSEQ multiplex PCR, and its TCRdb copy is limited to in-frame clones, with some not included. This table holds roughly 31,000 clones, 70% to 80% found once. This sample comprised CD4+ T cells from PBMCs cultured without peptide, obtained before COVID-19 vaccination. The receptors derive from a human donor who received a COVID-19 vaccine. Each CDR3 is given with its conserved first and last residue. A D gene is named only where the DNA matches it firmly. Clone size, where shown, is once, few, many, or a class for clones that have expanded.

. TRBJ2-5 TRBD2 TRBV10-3 CAISDSRTSAGREETQYF TGTGCCATCAGTGACTCCCGGACTAGCGCGGGGCGGGAAGAGACCCAGTACTTC
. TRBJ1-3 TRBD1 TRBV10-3 CAISESGGYNGNTIYF TGTGCCATCAGTGAATCAGGGGGATATAACGGAAACACCATATATTTT
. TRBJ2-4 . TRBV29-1 CSVDPTGAKNIQYF TGCAGCGTTGACCCCACAGGGGCCAAAAACATTCAGTACTTC
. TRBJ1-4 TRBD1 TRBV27 CASMGQGFEKLFF TGTGCCAGCATGGGACAGGGGTTTGAAAAACTGTTTTTT
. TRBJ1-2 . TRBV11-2 CASSLTTVTLYGYTF TGTGCCAGCAGCCTAACGACGGTGACCCTCTATGGCTACACCTTC
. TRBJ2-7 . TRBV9 CASSVGGRGHEQYF TGTGCCAGCAGCGTAGGGGGCAGGGGCCACGAGCAGTACTTC
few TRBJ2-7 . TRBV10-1 CASSESNSRGNEQYF TGCGCCAGCAGTGAGTCGAATTCCAGGGGCAACGAGCAGTACTTC
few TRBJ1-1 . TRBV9 CASSVAETEAFF TGTGCCAGCAGCGTAGCAGAGACTGAAGCTTTCTTT
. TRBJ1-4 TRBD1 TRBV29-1 CSVTDRVKNEKLFF TGCAGCGTAACAGACAGGGTCAAGAATGAAAAACTGTTTTTT
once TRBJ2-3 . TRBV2 CASSESEIEDWGDTQYF TGTGCCAGCAGTGAATCGGAAATAGAGGATTGGGGAGATACGCAGTATTTT
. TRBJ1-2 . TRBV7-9 CASSLSVVYGYTF TGTGCCAGCAGCTTATCGGTCGTCTATGGCTACACCTTC
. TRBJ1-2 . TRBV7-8 CASSLGDGGYTF TGTGCCAGCAGCTTAGGGGACGGAGGCTACACCTTC
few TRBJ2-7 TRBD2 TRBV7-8 CASSLLAGYEQYF TGTGCCAGCAGCTTACTAGCGGGGTACGAGCAGTACTTC
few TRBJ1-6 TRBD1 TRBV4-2 CASSQETGQGVSPLHF TGTGCCAGCAGCCAAGAGACGGGACAGGGGGTTTCACCCCTCCACTTT
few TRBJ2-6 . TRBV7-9 CASSSSGANVLTF TGTGCCAGCAGCTCCTCTGGGGCCAACGTCCTGACTTTC
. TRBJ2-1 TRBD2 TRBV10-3 CAISPGLAGQSSYNEQFF TGTGCCATCAGCCCGGGACTAGCGGGGCAGAGCTCCTACAATGAGCAGTTCTTC
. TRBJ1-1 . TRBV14 CASSHGINTEAFF TGTGCCAGCAGCCACGGCATAAACACTGAAGCTTTCTTT
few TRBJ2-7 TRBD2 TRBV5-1 CASSLVGLPREQYF TGCGCCAGCAGCTTGGTGGGACTACCAAGGGAGCAGTACTTC
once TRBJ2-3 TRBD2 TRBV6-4 CASSASGSTDTQYF TGTGCCAGCAGTGCTAGCGGGAGCACAGATACGCAGTATTTT
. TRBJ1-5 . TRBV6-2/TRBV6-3 CASSSNSHLNSGNQPQHF TGTGCCAGCAGTTCGAACTCACACCTCAATAGCGGCAATCAGCCCCAGCATTTT
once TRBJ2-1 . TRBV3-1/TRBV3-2 CASSHRTAAGEQFF TGTGCCAGCAGCCACAGGACGGCGGCCGGAGAGCAGTTCTTC
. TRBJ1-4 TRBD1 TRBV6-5 CASSYPRTGSNEKLFF TGTGCCAGCAGTTACCCGAGGACAGGGAGTAATGAAAAACTGTTTTTT
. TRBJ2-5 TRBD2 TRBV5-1 CASSFLAGGHQETQYF TGCGCCAGCAGCTTCTTAGCGGGGGGACACCAAGAGACCCAGTACTTC
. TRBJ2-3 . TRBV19 CATTDFSSTDTQYF TGTGCCACTACGGATTTCTCTAGCACAGATACGCAGTATTTT
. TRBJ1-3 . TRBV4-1 CASRPGQFSGNTIYF TGCGCCAGCAGACCCGGACAGTTTTCTGGAAACACCATATATTTT
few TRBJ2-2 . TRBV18 CASSPPGKGNTGELFF TGTGCCAGCTCACCACCCGGGAAGGGGAACACCGGGGAGCTGTTTTTT